What follows are 18 T cell receptor beta chains derived from one specimen sequenced in a study of beta chain features in type 1 diabetes (dated by TCRdb to 2016 to 2019). Results and caveats for the whole study, not just this receptor: In all four CD4+ subsets, TCRB CDR3 length was moderately but significantly shorter in type 1 diabetes patients.

The library came from the immunoSEQ multiplex PCR assay. The entire amount of isolated RNA was reverse transcribed using the High Capacity cDNA Reverse Transcription Kit, so the sequenced TCRB transcripts were expressed ones. TCRdb's version of the immuneACCESS table is confined to in-frame rearrangements and falls short of the full clone set. An unresolved V gene accounts for under half of the shortfall where checked; the remainder is of unknown origin. This sample has 240,000 or so clones in its table, and roughly 21% of those were observed once. Around 0.03% of the sample goes to the ten largest clones. No antigens are known for them. The sequenced material came from naive CD4+ T cells from blood. Per the publication, the cell subset or site label means: true naive CD4+ T cells. All receptors come from a middle-aged woman with type 1 diabetes.

This clone has more than one count but fewer than ten. The rearrangement uses TRBV18 and TRBJ1-2; D uncertain. From germline, CDR1 is KGHSH and CDR2 LQKENI. The V and J ends lost 2 bases and 2 bases respectively, with 9 bases between them. The CDR3 runs 14 residues. The CDR3 DNA follows: TGTGCCAGCTCACCAGGTTTCCAGAACTATGGCTACACCTTC. Protein product: CASSPGFQNYGYTF. The full variable domain, its missing parts supplied by reference TRBV18 and TRBJ1-2, is NAGVMQNPRHLVRRRGQEARLRCSPMKGHSHVYWYRQLPEEGLKFMVYLQKENIIDESGMPKERFSAEFPKEGPSILRIQQVVRGDSAAYFCASSPGFQNYGYTFGSGTRLTVV.

The chain uses TRBV29-1 and TRBJ1-2, with 9 nucleotides matching TRBD1. Germline assignment: CDR1 SQVTM and CDR2 ANQGSEA. The CDR3 loop spans 13 amino acids. V was pared by 3 bases and J by 6 bases, with 5 bases of the junction left unmatched. The CDR3 region is CSVDGTGGDGYTF. CDR3 bases: TGCAGCGTTGATGGAACAGGGGGCGATGGCTACACCTTC.

The gene calls are TRBV30 and TRBJ2-7; tentative D call: TRBD2 (5 bases). The CDR3 loop spans 12 amino acids. With 8 bases removed from V and 2 bases from J, the gap between germline ends came to 13 bases. CDR1 GTSNPN and CDR2 SVGIG come from the germline V gene (reference sequence). CDR3 bases: TGTGCCAGCCGGACTGCCGCCTACGAGCAGTACTTC. Translation gives CASRTAAYEQYF.

This clone appeared a few times. V gene TRBV2 combines with J gene TRBJ1-2; TRBD1 matches 10 bases. This CDR3 is built from 16 residues. V lost 4 bases to trimming and J lost 1 base; unmatched junction nucleotides: 6. Germline V gives CDR1 SNHLY, CDR2 FYNNEI. The CDR3 DNA reads TGTGCCAGCAGTGCAACCGGGACAGGGGTTAACTATGGCTACACCTTC. It encodes CASSATGTGVNYGYTF.

This clone was found a few times. V and J are TRBV29-1 and TRBJ2-7; a possible D gene is TRBD2 (6 bases). Trimming removed 3 bases from V and 1 base from J, with 16 bases in between. In germline, CDR1 is SQVTM, CDR2 ANQGSEA. The CDR3 loop spans 15 amino acids. The CDR3 DNA sequence: TGCAGCGTTGACGGGGGTCCAAGGGGTTCCTACGAGCAGTACTTC. Its protein product is CSVDGGPRGSYEQYF.

The chain has TRBV7-9 and TRBJ2-2; no clear D gene. The germline gives CDR1 SEHNR, CDR2 FQNEAQ (reference sequence). V lost 2 bases and J lost 5, with 15 bases in between. The CDR3 is 16 residues long. DNA for the CDR3: TGTGCCAGCAGCTTAAACTCTCTAGGCTTGACCGGGGAGCTGTTTTTT. Its translation: CASSLNSLGLTGELFF.

The chain links TRBV18 to TRBJ1-2; possible D gene TRBD1, 5 bases. With 1 base removed from V and 6 bases from J, the gap between germline ends came to 18 bases. Germline V gene sequence: CDR1 KGHSH, CDR2 LQKENI. The CDR3 is made up of 16 amino acids. The CDR3 loop is CASSPRPETDSDGYTF. The CDR3 nucleotides are TGTGCCAGCTCACCACGCCCCGAGACCGACAGTGATGGCTACACCTTC. The variable domain in full, with the rest retrieved from reference TRBV18 and TRBJ1-2, is NAGVMQNPRHLVRRRGQEARLRCSPMKGHSHVYWYRQLPEEGLKFMVYLQKENIIDESGMPKERFSAEFPKEGPSILRIQQVVRGDSAAYFCASSPRPETDSDGYTFGSGTRLTVV.

Points on this clone: The same CDR3 can be traced to other DNA sequences in this sample. The DNA of the CDR3 is TGTGCCACCAGCAGAGACAGGGCCGGCGAGCAGTACTTC. Translating gives CATSRDRAGEQYF. This sequence joins TRBV15 and TRBJ2-7; D is perhaps TRBD1 (5 bases). The CDR3 runs to 13 residues. CDR1 LNHNV and CDR2 YYDKDF come from the germline V gene (reference sequence). V dropped 0 bases and J dropped 6 bases, with 9 bases sitting between them.

This clone was counted between two and nine times. The chain links TRBV4-1 to TRBJ2-5; D is perhaps TRBD1 (6 bases). CDR3 size: 17 residues. Germline CDR1 is MGHRA and CDR2 is YSYEKL. The germline V and J ends were trimmed by 3 bases and 2 bases, with 19 bases remaining between them. As DNA, the CDR3 is TGCGCCAGCAGCCACGGAACAGGGAGTGTGGGACAAGAGACCCAGTACTTC. Protein product: CASSHGTGSVGQETQYF.

This clone occurred a few times. The V gene is TRBV6-6, the J gene TRBJ1-1; the D is unclear. Trimming shortened V by 4 bases and J by 5 bases, and 14 bases separated the two germline ends. Germline loops: CDR1 MNHNY, CDR2 SVGAGI (reference sequence). The CDR3 has 14 amino acids. This CDR3 reads CASSFTLEETEAFF. The CDR3 nucleotides are TGTGCCAGCAGTTTCACTCTAGAAGAGACTGAAGCTTTCTTT.

This clone was seen a few times. The chain carries TRBV6-5 and TRBJ1-2; unclear D gene. From germline, CDR1 is MNHEY and CDR2 SVGAGI. CDR3 length: 12 residues. V shed 5 bases and J shed 2 bases, with 6 bases lying between them. The CDR3 spells CASSKENYGYTF. CDR3 nucleotides: TGTGCCAGCAGTAAGGAGAACTATGGCTACACCTTC.

This clone was observed a single time. V gene TRBV7-3 combines with J gene TRBJ2-1; 14 nucleotides agree with TRBD2. The CDR3 contains 19 residues. CDR1 and CDR2 (germline): SGHTA, FQGTGA. J was trimmed by 0 bases and V by 5 bases; bases with no gene match: 9. CDR3 protein: CASSRGLAGGPSSYNEQFF. As DNA, the CDR3 is TGTGCCAGCAGCCGAGGACTAGCGGGAGGCCCAAGCTCCTACAATGAGCAGTTCTTC.

The V call is TRBV30, the J call TRBJ2-5; 8 bases agree with TRBD2. The ends lost 0 bases at V and 3 bases at J; junction bases unmatched: 0. CDR3 size: 13 residues. In germline, CDR1 is GTSNPN, CDR2 SVGIG (reference sequence). In nucleotides, the CDR3 is TGTGCCTGGAGTGTTAGCGGGAAAGAGACCCAGTACTTC. The encoded protein is CAWSVSGKETQYF.

CDR3 sequence reads: CASQGQSDEQYF. The DNA of the CDR3 is TGTGCCTCACAGGGGCAGTCAGACGAGCAGTACTTC. This chain connects TRBV30 to TRBJ2-7; 7 bases align to TRBD1. The V and J ends lost 7 bases and 5 bases, in that order; junction bases with no gene match: 8. The CDR3 has 12 residues. The germline V gene encodes CDR1 GTSNPN and CDR2 SVGIG (reference sequence).

The gene calls are TRBV18 and TRBJ2-6; 7 nucleotides match TRBD2. This CDR3 contains 16 residues. Trimming removed 0 bases from V and 2 bases from J; junction bases left unmatched: 1. Per the germline V gene, CDR1 is KGHSH and CDR2 is LQKENI. The CDR3 loop is CASSPPGRAGANVLTF. For the CDR3, the DNA is TGTGCCAGCTCACCACCGGGGAGGGCTGGGGCCAACGTCCTGACTTTC.

This clone was seen only a few times. This sequence joins TRBV7-2 and TRBJ1-2; D might be TRBD1 (5 bases). V shed 4 bases and J shed 5 bases, with 11 bases lying between them. The CDR3 is made up of 13 amino acids. Germline assignment: CDR1 SGHTA and CDR2 FQGNSA. This CDR3 is CASSSGTHYGYTF. The CDR3 DNA follows: TGTGCCAGCAGCTCTGGGACTCATTATGGCTACACCTTC.

This clone showed up just a few times. The V gene is TRBV9, the J gene TRBJ2-2; the D is unclear. This CDR3 spans 16 amino acids. Germline CDR1 reads SGDLS; CDR2 reads YYNGEE. The ends were cut back, 0 bases at V and 0 bases at J, with 9 bases in the middle. The chain's CDR3 is CASSVVHSSNTGELFF. The CDR3 DNA follows: TGTGCCAGCAGCGTAGTGCACAGTTCGAACACCGGGGAGCTGTTTTTT.

The genes are TRBV6-4 and TRBJ2-1; the D gene is possibly TRBD1 (5 bases). This CDR3 contains 15 residues. Germline V gives CDR1 MRHNA, CDR2 SNTAGT. V was pared by 0 bases and J by 5 bases, with 11 bases between. CDR3 DNA sequence: TGTGCCAGCAGTGACTCGGGGCAGGCACACAATGAGCAGTTCTTC. This codes for CASSDSGQAHNEQFF.